These T cell receptor beta chains were read from a single sample in a study of OX40 agonist ivuxolimab in advanced cancers. The protocol was immunoSEQ multiplex PCR, while the TCRdb copy is restricted to in-frame clones and leaves out a portion. Among tens of thousands of clones listed, around 92% were seen once. Sequences were derived from CD4+ or CD8+ T cells sorted from blood, sampled in a trial of the OX40 agonist ivuxolimab. Every receptor here comes from an adult with an advanced solid tumor such as melanoma, head and neck, liver or kidney cancer. Both conserved end residues are part of each CDR3. The D gene is left open where the match is weak. Clone size is not always given. Where it is, it says once, few, many or a class for expanded clones.

v_call	d_call	j_call	clone_size	cdr3_nt	cdr3_aa
TRBV7-9	TRBD2	TRBJ2-2	NA	TGTGCCAGCAGCGGAGTGGGACTAGCGGGCGGGGAGCTGTTTTTT	CASSGVGLAGGELFF
TRBV28	NA	TRBJ1-5	NA	TGTGCCACCTACAAGGAGGGAGATCAGCCCCAGCATTTT	CATYKEGDQPQHF
TRBV11-2	NA	TRBJ2-3	NA	TGTGCCAGCAGCCTACCAAGGACGGTAACTAGCACAGATACGCAGTATTTT	CASSLPRTVTSTDTQYF
TRBV4-3	NA	TRBJ2-2	medium-sized	TGCGCCAGCAGTCGAGGCGACAGTTTCGCGAACACCGGGGAGCTGTTTTTT	CASSRGDSFANTGELFF
TRBV2	TRBD2	TRBJ2-5	once	TGTGCCAGCAGTGATCTGGCGGGAGGGGCAGAGACCCAGTACTTC	CASSDLAGGAETQYF
TRBV7-9	NA	TRBJ2-5	NA	TGTGCCAGTTCAAACCCTGAGGAGACCCAGTACTTC	CASSNPEETQYF
TRBV28	NA	TRBJ1-1	NA	TGTGCCAGCAGTTCCCAAGTTGACAGGCAAGCTTTCTTT	CASSSQVDRQAFF
TRBV28	TRBD1	TRBJ2-7	once	TGTGCCAGCAGCGGACGGGACAGGGTGACCTACGAGCAGTACTTC	CASSGRDRVTYEQYF
TRBV6-9	NA	TRBJ1-4	few	TGTGCCAGCAGTCCTCAGGAAGCCATGGAGGAAAAACTGTTTTTT	CASSPQEAMEEKLFF
TRBV4-3	TRBD1	TRBJ2-2	NA	TGCGCCAGCAGCCTCGGGACAGGGCCCGGGGAGCTGTTTTTT	CASSLGTGPGELFF
TRBV7-2	TRBD1	TRBJ2-4	NA	TGTGCCAGCAGCTTGGGGACAGGGACCAGGTGGAACATTCAGTACTTC	CASSLGTGTRWNIQYF
TRBV28	TRBD1	TRBJ1-5	once	TGTGCCAGCAGTTTATACGGACAGGATAATCAGCCCCAGCATTTT	CASSLYGQDNQPQHF
TRBV7-9	NA	TRBJ1-2	NA	TGTGCCAGCAGCTTAGTGCAGCCCCCCCATGGCTACACCTTC	CASSLVQPPHGYTF
TRBV30	NA	TRBJ2-1	NA	TGTGCCTGTGACCCCTCTATTCAGAATGAGCAGTTCTTC	CACDPSIQNEQFF
TRBV19	NA	TRBJ1-6	NA	TGTGCCAGTAGCTCGACTTACTATAATTCACCCCTCCACTTT	CASSSTYYNSPLHF
TRBV29-1	NA	TRBJ2-1	NA	TGCAGCGCACCGGGACGTAGTTTGGGGGGTGGGAATGAGCAGTTCTTC	CSAPGRSLGGGNEQFF
TRBV4-3	NA	TRBJ2-4	NA	TGCGCCAGCAGCCAAGATGGGTCTGGGTGGGCGCAGGGAAACATTCAGTACTTC	CASSQDGSGWAQGNIQYF
TRBV7-7	TRBD2	TRBJ2-2	NA	TGTGCTAGCAGCTTCGGACTAGCGGAAAACACCGGGGAGCTGTTTTTT	CASSFGLAENTGELFF
TRBV2	TRBD1	TRBJ1-1	NA	TGTGCCAGCAGTGAAGCCGGCAGGGGGTACACTGAAGCTTTCTTT	CASSEAGRGYTEAFF
TRBV28	TRBD1	TRBJ2-6	NA	TGTGCCAGCAGTTCAGGGACAGGGAGCTCTGGGGCCAACGTCCTGACTTTC	CASSSGTGSSGANVLTF
TRBV4-1	NA	TRBJ2-1	NA	TGCGCCAGCAGCCAATCCGGGACCGCCTCCTACAATGAGCAGTTCTTC	CASSQSGTASYNEQFF
TRBV5-1	NA	TRBJ2-3	once	TGCGCCAGCAGCTTCACAGGGGGAGGGACAGATACGCAGTATTTT	CASSFTGGGTDTQYF
TRBV4-3	NA	TRBJ2-3	NA	TGCGCCAGCAGCCCGAGCGGAGGCGAGGGTACGCAGTATTTT	CASSPSGGEGTQYF
TRBV5-8	NA	TRBJ2-2	NA	TGTGCCAGCAGCTTCAGGAGAAACACCGGGGAGCTGTTTTTT	CASSFRRNTGELFF
TRBV9	NA	TRBJ2-5	NA	TGTGCCAGCAGCGACGGAGGCCGGGAGACCCAGTACTTC	CASSDGGRETQYF
TRBV4-1	NA	TRBJ1-1	few	TGCGCCAGCAGCCAAGTACAAGGGATGATGAACACTGAAGCTTTCTTT	CASSQVQGMMNTEAFF
TRBV6-5	TRBD2	TRBJ2-3	NA	TGTGCCAGCAGTTACTCGAGCGGGAGCAGAGGGATGACGCAGTATTTT	CASSYSSGSRGMTQYF
TRBV10-3	TRBD2	TRBJ2-5	NA	TGTGCCATCAGTGGGAGTGGCGGGGGTCTCCAAGAGACCCAGTACTTC	CAISGSGGGLQETQYF
TRBV1	NA	TRBJ2-1	once	TGCACCAGCAGCGAGCCCCCACCCGAGCGGGGGCCCTACAATGAGCAGTTCTTC	CTSSEPPPERGPYNEQFF
TRBV9	TRBD2	TRBJ2-1	NA	TGTGCCAGCAGCGTACTGGCTAGCGGGAGCCATGAGCAGTTCTTC	CASSVLASGSHEQFF
TRBV19	NA	TRBJ2-4	NA	TGTGCCAGTAGTGTCGACAGATTAGCCAAAAACATTCAGTACTTC	CASSVDRLAKNIQYF
TRBV11-2	NA	TRBJ1-2	NA	TGTGCCAGCAGCTTAGGAGTTGAGCAGGGGAGACGGTATGGCTACACCTTC	CASSLGVEQGRRYGYTF
TRBV7-8	NA	TRBJ1-1	NA	TGTGCCAGCAAGATTGGACAACATGAAGCTTTCTTT	CASKIGQHEAFF
TRBV28	NA	TRBJ2-1	NA	TGTGCCAGCAGTGCGGAGGGGAACGTGTACAATGAGCAGTTCTTC	CASSAEGNVYNEQFF
TRBV19	TRBD2	TRBJ2-1	NA	TGTGCCAGTAGGTCGACTAGCGATAGCGGTGAGAATGAGCAGTTCTTC	CASRSTSDSGENEQFF
TRBV9	TRBD1	TRBJ1-2	NA	TGTGCCAGTGGGTCAGGGGGGCTCGACTATGGCTACACCTTC	CASGSGGLDYGYTF
TRBV5-8	NA	TRBJ1-2	NA	TGTGCCAGCAGCTTGGAGGTGATGGGGCAGGATGGCTACACCTTC	CASSLEVMGQDGYTF
TRBV6-5	NA	TRBJ1-1	NA	TGTGCCAGCATCGAGGGGGGGACTGAAGCTTTCTTT	CASIEGGTEAFF
TRBV9	TRBD1	TRBJ2-5	NA	TGTGCCAGCAGCGGTTGGACAGGGGAAAGGGAGACCCAGTACTTC	CASSGWTGERETQYF
TRBV4-3	NA	TRBJ1-6	NA	TGCGCCAGCAGCCTCTACACCGAAAGCTCCTATAATTCACCCCTCCACTTT	CASSLYTESSYNSPLHF
TRBV7-8	NA	TRBJ2-1	NA	TGTGCCAGCAGCTTAGGATCGCACACTGACAATGAGCAGTTCTTC	CASSLGSHTDNEQFF
TRBV27	NA	TRBJ1-1	once	TGTGCCAGCAGTCTGGGACTACAGGGAACTGAAGCTTTCTTT	CASSLGLQGTEAFF
TRBV2	NA	TRBJ1-4	NA	TGTGCCAGCAGTGGGGGAGTAAGCGAAAAACTGTTTTTT	CASSGGVSEKLFF
TRBV6-5	NA	TRBJ1-1	NA	TGTGCCAGCAGCCCGACGCTTTCAGGCAACACTGAAGCTTTCTTT	CASSPTLSGNTEAFF
TRBV29-1	NA	TRBJ2-3	NA	TGCAGCGTTGTGACAACAGATACGCAGTATTTT	CSVVTTDTQYF
TRBV5-6	NA	TRBJ2-2	NA	TGTGCCAGCAGCTTAGGCCAGAACACCGGGGAGCTGTTTTTT	CASSLGQNTGELFF
TRBV28	NA	TRBJ2-1	NA	TGTGCCAGCAGCATACTAGCACACTACAATGAGCAGTTCTTC	CASSILAHYNEQFF
TRBV6-5	NA	TRBJ2-2	NA	TGTGCCAGCAGCTCCTGGGGGTACTACACCGGGGAGCTGTTTTTT	CASSSWGYYTGELFF
TRBV6-1	NA	TRBJ1-2	NA	TGTGCCAGCAGAGGCTCAGGGGACCCGGGGCCACACTACACCTTC	CASRGSGDPGPHYTF
TRBV6-5	NA	TRBJ2-1	NA	TGTGCCAGCAGTTTGGACAGCCTTGGGTTATATGAGCAGTTCTTC	CASSLDSLGLYEQFF
TRBV5-5	TRBD2	TRBJ2-2	once	TGTGCCAGCAGCTTGGGGACTAGCGGGAGAATCGGGGAGCTGTTTTTT	CASSLGTSGRIGELFF
TRBV5-1	NA	TRBJ2-4	once	TGCGCCAGCAGCTTGGGACAGCTGACGATAGCCAAAAACATTCAGTACTTC	CASSLGQLTIAKNIQYF
TRBV9	NA	TRBJ1-3	NA	TGTGCCAGCAGCGGGGGGCGTTCCGGAAACACCATATATTTT	CASSGGRSGNTIYF